These 9 T cell receptor beta chains were all obtained from the same sample, sequenced in a study of shared clonotypes between healthy human individuals. Clones were read by immunoSEQ multiplex PCR, and TCRdb kept only the in-frame ones, dropping some. The table shows roughly 2.2 million clones, with 85% to 95% occurring only once. The specimen was naive CD4+ T cells from PBMCs. As for subset: CD45RA+ positively selected. These receptors all come from a man aged 18 to 30 in good health. Some clones in this sample may be carry-over from other donors' samples.

This clone was seen just once. The V and J genes are TRBV28 and TRBJ1-2; D not resolved. Trimming removed 6 bases at V and 1 base at J, with 12 bases between. Germline CDR1 and CDR2: MDHEN and SYDVKM. This CDR3 is built from 14 residues. CDR3 in amino acids: CASSLSDNNYGYTF. As DNA, the CDR3 is TGTGCCAGCAGCCTTTCCGATAATAACTATGGCTACACCTTC.

The chain employs TRBV28 and TRBJ1-2, with D possibly being TRBD1 (6 bases). The length of the CDR3 is 15 residues. V was clipped by 5 bases and J by 5 bases, with 18 bases between them. Per the germline V gene, CDR1 is MDHEN and CDR2 is SYDVKM. CDR3 sequence: CASSPNRDGGYGYTF. The CDR3 bases are TGTGCCAGCAGTCCAAACAGGGACGGGGGGTATGGCTACACCTTC.

The chain uses TRBV6-6 and TRBJ2-1, with 10 positions matching TRBD2. The CDR3 has 14 amino acids. J lost 10 bases, V lost 2 bases, and 5 bases had no gene match. Germline V CDR1 and CDR2: MNHNY, SVGAGI (reference sequence). DNA of the CDR3: TGTGCCAGCAGTTACGACGGGACTAGCGTGGAGCAGTTCTTC. It yields the protein CASSYDGTSVEQFF.

This clone was found once. CDR3 nucleotides: TGTGCCACCCTGGACAGGGCCGCGCAGTATTTT. This translates into CATLDRAAQYF. The chain combines TRBV28 with TRBJ2-3; 8 positions match TRBD1. The CDR3 length is 11 residues. V dropped 10 bases and J dropped 10; count of bases not matched to a gene: 7. Germline V lookup: CDR1 MDHEN, CDR2 SYDVKM.

This clone has only a few counts. The rearrangement links TRBV2 to TRBJ1-1; D unresolved. Germline CDR1 SNHLY, CDR2 FYNNEI. V lost 3 bases and J lost 2, with 10 bases in between. The CDR3 extends over 14 amino acids. This CDR3 reads CASSDPGRNTEAFF. In nucleotides, the CDR3 is TGTGCCAGCAGTGATCCAGGACGTAACACTGAAGCTTTCTTT.

The J gene is TRBJ1-2, the V gene TRBV28; a possible D gene is TRBD1 (5 bases). Germline CDR1 is MDHEN and CDR2 is SYDVKM. The length of the CDR3 is 11 residues. The ends were cut back, 4 bases at V and 13 bases at J, with 13 bases in the middle. CDR3 residues: CASSSPPGVTF. The CDR3 bases are TGTGCCAGCAGTTCACCCCCGGGGGTCACCTTC.

The rearrangement uses TRBV27 and TRBJ1-1; a possible D gene is TRBD1 (5 bases). Trimming pared 8 bases from V and 1 base from J, leaving 11 bases between. Germline values: CDR1 MNHEY, CDR2 SMNVEV (reference sequence). The CDR3 consists of 13 residues. This CDR3 reads CASVGRANTEAFF. Written as DNA, the CDR3 is TGTGCCAGCGTAGGCAGGGCGAACACTGAAGCTTTCTTT.

The chain employs TRBV9 and TRBJ2-3, with D possibly TRBD1 on 6 matching bases. Trimming removed 4 bases from V and 6 bases from J, with 18 bases in between. The germline V gene has CDR1 SGDLS and CDR2 YYNGEE. This CDR3 is built from 15 residues. The CDR3 loop reads CASSPRTDPGDTQYF. CDR3 nucleotide sequence: TGTGCCAGCAGCCCCCGGACAGATCCTGGGGATACGCAGTATTTT.

The V and J genes are TRBV15 and TRBJ2-7; D gene unclear. This CDR3 comprises 14 residues. Per germline, CDR1 LNHNV and CDR2 YYDKDF (reference sequence). Between the trimmed V and J ends, which lost 1 base and 3 bases, there was a span of 10 bases. The CDR3 sequence is CATSRGYTNYEQYF. The CDR3 DNA reads as TGTGCCACCAGCAGAGGGTACACCAACTACGAGCAGTACTTC.